This T cell receptor (beta chain) was found in a study of cytomegalovirus exposure and HLA in healthy donors. Clones were read by immunoSEQ multiplex PCR, and TCRdb kept only the in-frame ones, dropping some. The repertoire includes 130,000 or so clones, about 87% of them detected once, and 1.5% to 2% sits in the top ten. The study's findings and limits: Some TCR beta chains (roughly 150 of them) were listed as cytomegalovirus-associated. Subsequent analysis of the roughly 120 validation repertoires found a tendency for first-cohort TCR clusters to co-occur.

Concerning this clone itself: As yet, its antigen is unknown.

Germline V gene sequence: CDR1 SNHLY, CDR2 FYNNEI. The CDR3 is 15 residues long. V gave up 6 bases and J gave up 2 bases; unmatched junction bases: 10. Sequences were obtained from PBMCs. The chain uses TRBV2 and TRBJ2-7; 7 bases are a match to TRBD1. This TCR came from a woman in her late teens or twenties in good health and CMV-seronegative. In DNA form, the CDR3 reads TGTGCCAGCAGCAAAGACCGGGACAGTGCCTACGAGCAGTACTTC. Its translation: CASSKDRDSAYEQYF.